Listed below are T cell receptor beta chains from one sample, sequenced in a study of blood T cell repertoires in COVID-19. Profiled with immunoSEQ multiplex PCR; TCRdb holds only in-frame clones, not every one. The table records some 510,000 clones, approximately 88% of them present only once. Sequencing was performed on PBMCs or T cells enriched from blood (not recorded which). The receptors come from a woman aged 40 to 50 who had recovered from COVID-19. The CDR3 runs from the conserved cysteine through the conserved F or W. A D gene is named only where the DNA matches it firmly. Clone size appears in some rows only: once, few, many, or a class for an expanded clone.

DNA,CDR3,V,size,D,J
TGTGCCAGCAGCTTACTCCTAGCGGGAGCGATTGAGCAGTTCTTC,CASSLLLAGAIEQFF,TRBV11-2,-,TRBD2,TRBJ2-1
TGTGCCAGCAGTTACACGGCCTACAGGGATGGCTACACCTTC,CASSYTAYRDGYTF,TRBV6-5,-,-,TRBJ1-2
TGCGCCAGCAGCCCCCACGGAGGTGGGACAGGCTCTTACAATGAGCAGTTCTTC,CASSPHGGGTGSYNEQFF,TRBV4-1,-,TRBD1,TRBJ2-1
TGCGCCAGCAGCCCCCGACTAGCGGGGAATGAGCAGTTCTTC,CASSPRLAGNEQFF,TRBV4-3,-,TRBD2,TRBJ2-1
TGTGCCAGCAGCACACCCCGGGGGGGCTCCTCCACCGGGGAGCTGTTTTTT,CASSTPRGGSSTGELFF,TRBV7-9,-,TRBD2,TRBJ2-2
TGCAGTGCTAGTACGGGAGGGCCTGGAGAGACCCAGTACTTC,CSASTGGPGETQYF,TRBV20-1,-,TRBD2,TRBJ2-5
TGTGCCAGCTCACCACCGGGCAGGGGGGTAGGCTACGAGCAGTACTTC,CASSPPGRGVGYEQYF,TRBV18,-,-,TRBJ2-7
TGTGCCACCAGCAGTGACCCCGGACAGTTCCGGAATTCACCCCTCCACTTT,CATSSDPGQFRNSPLHF,TRBV15,once,-,TRBJ1-6
TGTGCCAGTAGGAGGACTAGCGGGAACACCGGGGAGCTGTTTTTT,CASRRTSGNTGELFF,TRBV19,-,TRBD2,TRBJ2-2
TGTGCCAGCAGTTACTCGGAGGGCAGCTCCTACGAGCAGTACTTC,CASSYSEGSSYEQYF,TRBV6-2/TRBV6-3,-,-,TRBJ2-7
TGCAGCGTAGGGGAATATGAAGCTTTCTTT,CSVGEYEAFF,TRBV29-1,once,-,TRBJ1-1
TGTGCCAGCAGTCTTGCCCAGCGGAGCCAAGAGACCCAGTACTTC,CASSLAQRSQETQYF,TRBV7-9,-,-,TRBJ2-5
TGTGCCAGCAGCGCCCAAACCCGGGGCGGGGAGCTGTTTTTT,CASSAQTRGGELFF,TRBV9,-,-,TRBJ2-2
TGTGCCAGCAGCTTAAGCGGGGGATCCACTGAAGCTTTCTTT,CASSLSGGSTEAFF,TRBV7-2,-,-,TRBJ1-1
TGTGCCAGCAGCTTAGGGTCAGGGGCCAATCAGCCCCAGCATTTT,CASSLGSGANQPQHF,TRBV7-9,few,-,TRBJ1-5
TGTGCCTGGAGTGTAAGGGGGACAGGGCCACCGTCGAGCTATGGCTACACCTTC,CAWSVRGTGPPSSYGYTF,TRBV30,-,TRBD1,TRBJ1-2
TGTGCCAGCAGCGTAGAGGGTACTAGTACCTACGAGCAGTACTTC,CASSVEGTSTYEQYF,TRBV9,-,-,TRBJ2-7